These T cell receptor beta chains were read from a single sample in a study of cytomegalovirus exposure and HLA in healthy donors. Some clones are missing from TCRdb's copy, which holds only in-frame ones; the method was immunoSEQ multiplex PCR. This sample carries roughly 100,000 clones, 10% to 15% of them seen once, and the ten largest clones take about a sixth. Sequenced: PBMCs. The receptors shown here come from a man aged 40-49 years in good health and CMV-seropositive. CDR3s include the opening cysteine and the closing phenylalanine or tryptophan. A D gene is named only where the DNA matches it firmly. A clone size is listed for some rows: how often the clone was seen (once, few, many), or a class if it is expanded.

TRBJ1-2,TRBV2,few,-,13,CASSLDQANGYTF,TGTGCCAGCAGCCTCGATCAAGCGAATGGCTACACCTTC
TRBJ2-1,TRBV7-9,-,TRBD2,14,CASGAGGIYNEQFF,TGTGCCAGCGGGGCGGGAGGGATCTACAATGAGCAGTTCTTC
TRBJ2-5,TRBV6-5,-,-,15,CASSPRTGSQETQYF,TGTGCCAGCAGCCCCAGAACAGGAAGCCAAGAGACCCAGTACTTC
TRBJ2-1,TRBV15,-,TRBD2,15,CATSRGTRPHNEQFF,TGTGCCACCAGCAGAGGGACTAGGCCCCACAATGAGCAGTTCTTC
TRBJ1-1,TRBV10-3,-,TRBD1,15,CAISDPGQGDTEAFF,TGTGCCATCAGTGACCCTGGACAGGGAGACACTGAAGCTTTCTTT
TRBJ2-3,TRBV28,-,TRBD1,22,CASSFPSSRVTGGSGRTDTQYF,TGTGCCAGCAGCTTCCCCTCCTCCCGAGTGACAGGGGGTAGTGGAAGAACAGATACGCAGTATTTT
TRBJ1-1,TRBV5-1,-,-,14,CASSLGQMNTEAFF,TGCGCCAGCAGCTTGGGGCAGATGAACACTGAAGCTTTCTTT
TRBJ2-7,TRBV7-2,-,-,13,CASSLVWGEIQYF,TGTGCCAGCAGCTTAGTGTGGGGGGAAATTCAGTACTTC
TRBJ2-3,TRBV25-1,few,-,14,CASRAGPSTDTQYF,TGTGCCAGCAGGGCGGGACCGAGCACAGATACGCAGTATTTT
TRBJ1-1,TRBV6-5,-,-,14,CASSYSVRNSEAFF,TGTGCCAGCAGTTACTCAGTCAGGAATTCTGAAGCTTTCTTT
TRBJ2-2,TRBV15,few,-,19,CATSRGTGTKKANTGELFF,TGTGCCACCAGCAGAGGCACCGGGACAAAAAAGGCGAACACCGGGGAGCTGTTTTTT
TRBJ1-6,TRBV7-9,few,-,14,CASSRTVQESPLHF,TGTGCCAGCAGCCGGACAGTCCAGGAATCACCCCTCCACTTT
TRBJ2-3,TRBV5-4,few,TRBD1,14,CASSLQGAVDTQYF,TGTGCCAGCAGCTTACAGGGGGCTGTAGATACGCAGTATTTT
TRBJ2-3,TRBV9,-,TRBD1,17,CASSARSTGYQPDTQYF,TGTGCCAGCAGCGCGCGCTCGACAGGGTATCAACCAGATACGCAGTATTTT
TRBJ2-3,TRBV9,once,TRBD1,14,CASSPQGDADTQYF,TGTGCCAGCAGCCCCCAGGGGGACGCAGATACGCAGTATTTT
TRBJ2-7,TRBV6-6,few,-,13,CASSYDRPYEQYF,TGTGCCAGCAGTTACGACAGACCCTACGAGCAGTACTTC
TRBJ1-4,TRBV4-1,few,-,16,CASSQGLKGEREKLFF,TGCGCCAGCAGCCAAGGTTTGAAGGGGGAAAGAGAAAAACTGTTTTTT
TRBJ2-7,TRBV30,few,TRBD1,14,CAWSVGQGGYEQYF,TGTGCCTGGAGTGTTGGACAGGGGGGCTACGAGCAGTACTTC
TRBJ1-4,TRBV29-1,-,-,10,CTLGGEKLFF,TGCACCCTTGGGGGGGAAAAACTGTTTTTT
TRBJ2-7,TRBV6-6,-,-,16,CASSYEVSAISYEQYF,TGTGCCAGCAGTTACGAAGTTAGCGCGATTTCCTACGAGCAGTACTTC
TRBJ1-1,TRBV19,-,-,13,CASDSRGITEAFF,TGTGCTAGCGATAGTCGGGGTATCACTGAAGCTTTCTTT
TRBJ2-5,TRBV7-8,few,-,14,CASSPKTTKETQYF,TGTGCCAGCAGCCCCAAGACTACTAAAGAGACCCAGTACTTC
TRBJ2-4,TRBV5-4,-,-,12,CASSLNRAVGNF,TGTGCCAGCAGCCTTAATCGGGCGGTCGGGAACTTC
TRBJ2-5,TRBV2,few,TRBD2,14,CASTRGAGVETQYF,TGTGCCAGCACCAGAGGAGCGGGAGTGGAGACCCAGTACTTC
TRBJ1-2,TRBV4-1,-,TRBD1,14,CASSLGQGASGYTF,TGCGCCAGCAGCCTGGGACAGGGGGCTTCTGGCTACACCTTC
TRBJ2-7,TRBV27,few,-,13,CASRPYSEFEQYF,TGTGCCAGCAGACCGTACTCCGAATTCGAGCAGTACTTC
TRBJ2-1,TRBV27,-,-,15,CASSSEVGSYNEQFF,TGTGCCAGCAGTTCGGAGGTAGGGTCCTACAATGAGCAGTTCTTC
TRBJ1-1,TRBV25-1,-,TRBD1,15,CASSAPGQGRTEAFF,TGTGCCAGCAGTGCCCCGGGACAGGGGCGCACTGAAGCTTTCTTT
TRBJ2-1,TRBV29-1,few,TRBD1,14,CSVWGQDSYNEQFF,TGCAGCGTCTGGGGACAGGACTCCTACAATGAGCAGTTCTTC
TRBJ2-7,TRBV28,few,TRBD1,14,CASSSGQGRREQYF,TGTGCCAGCAGTTCGGGACAGGGAAGGAGGGAGCAGTACTTC
TRBJ1-4,TRBV5-1,-,-,16,CASSDPLMGTNEKLFF,TGCGCCAGCAGCGACCCGCTAATGGGCACTAATGAAAAACTGTTTTTT
TRBJ2-2,TRBV14,-,-,14,CASSLFSGAGELFF,TGTGCCAGCAGCCTCTTTAGCGGCGCCGGGGAGCTGTTTTTT
TRBJ2-1,TRBV10-3,-,TRBD2,18,CAISPLAGGFGSYNEQFF,TGTGCCATCAGCCCACTAGCGGGAGGGTTCGGCTCCTACAATGAGCAGTTCTTC
TRBJ2-7,TRBV4-1,-,TRBD2,20,CASSPPRGTGLASFSYEQYF,TGCGCCAGCAGCCCACCCCGAGGAACTGGACTAGCGTCATTTTCCTACGAGCAGTACTTC
TRBJ1-5,TRBV6-1,few,TRBD1,15,CASRSWDSGNQPQHF,TGTGCCAGCAGATCATGGGACAGTGGCAATCAGCCCCAGCATTTT